This entry features one T cell receptor beta chain sequence. The record originates from a study of shared clonotypes between healthy human individuals. Study-wide background: Contributing individuals were two females and three males aged 18 to 49.

Some clones are missing from TCRdb's copy, which holds only in-frame ones; the method was immunoSEQ multiplex PCR. The data contain 2,500,000 or so clones, around 93% of them seen just once; the ten biggest clones take up around 0.38%. All the donors were Caucasian adults who lived in Nashville, Tennessee. The CDR3 length is 14 residues. From germline, CDR1 is ENHRY and CDR2 SYGVKD. V dropped 4 bases and J dropped 6 bases, with 13 bases sitting between them. The sample taken for sequencing was naive CD4+ T cells from PBMCs. The subset denotes: CD45RA+ positively selected. V is TRBV10-3 and J is TRBJ2-1; D is undetermined. The sequence was collected from a man aged 18-30 years in good health. Some clones in this sample may be carry-over from other donors' samples. Written as DNA, the CDR3 is TGTGCCATCAGTGTAGGCCGGACCCTCAATGAGCAGTTCTTC. This sequence encodes CAISVGRTLNEQFF.